This T cell receptor (beta chain) derives from a study of T cell responses to AZD1222 COVID-19 vaccine. About the research overall: Second-dose recipients at about 4 or about 12 weeks were treated as one pooled group.

The CDR3 extends over 15 amino acids. The V end was cut by 0 bases, the J end by 8 bases, with 15 bases between. Germline V gene sequence: CDR1 SGHKS, CDR2 YYEKEE (reference sequence). Assay: immunoSEQ multiplex PCR; the TCRdb copy retains only in-frame clones and omits some. Of about 180,000 clones in the sample, about 85% are singletons; the top ten hold less than 3%. The clonotype was recovered from an adult in good health. This rearrangement joins TRBV5-5 to TRBJ2-1; D is perhaps TRBD1 or TRBD2 (5 bases each). Material: peripheral blood, obtained on day 0 of AZD1222 vaccination. CDR3 nucleotides: TGTGCCAGCAGCTTGGAGCTAGCAAGAGGGGATGAGCAGTTCTTC. This sequence encodes CASSLELARGDEQFF.